Listed below are T cell receptor beta chains from one sample, sequenced in a study of blood T cells in healthy people across ages. Using its own MiXCR run on the 5' RACE reads, TCRdb lists one record per CDR3 protein. The sample carries 580,000 or so distinct CDR3 sequences, around half recorded once. Sequencing input: blood. These receptors were taken from an elderly man in good health. CDR3s include the opening cysteine and the closing phenylalanine or tryptophan. The D gene is left open where the match is weak. Part of the rows lack a size; the others show once, few, many or a class for expanded clones.

j_gene | v_gene | abundance | d_gene | CDR3nt | CDR3aa
TRBJ2-4 | TRBV4-2 | . | . | TGTGCCAGCAGCCCCGGGGCCTGGAGAAAACAGGGAAAAAACATTCAGTACTTC | CASSPGAWRKQGKNIQYF
TRBJ1-1 | TRBV18 | once | . | TGTGCCAGCTCACCCCGAACAGAGAACACTGAAGCTTTCTTT | CASSPRTENTEAFF
TRBJ2-1 | TRBV5-1 | . | . | TGCGCCAGCAGCGTTGAGGTGTTCTCCAATGAGCAGTTCTTC | CASSVEVFSNEQFF
TRBJ2-3 | TRBV4-2 | few | TRBD1 | TGTGCCAGCAGCCCCCGTTCCGGGACAGGGTTCACAGATACGCAGTATTTT | CASSPRSGTGFTDTQYF
TRBJ2-7 | TRBV6-5 | many | . | TGTGCCAGCAGCTTAACGGGGGAGGGGGACGAGCAGTACTTC | CASSLTGEGDEQYF
TRBJ2-1 | TRBV5-5 | . | TRBD2 | TGTGCCAGCAGTCTTGCTCTAGCGGGTTCAGGCCCTGAGCAGTTCTTC | CASSLALAGSGPEQFF
TRBJ2-5 | TRBV29-1 | . | TRBD2 | TGCAGCGTCCGACTAGCGTTGAGGGTGGAGACCCAGTACTTC | CSVRLALRVETQYF
TRBJ2-1 | TRBV20-1 | . | . | TGCAGTGCTGGACGGGCGGCGGGGTACAATGAGCAGTTCTTC | CSAGRAAGYNEQFF
TRBJ1-6 | TRBV6-6 | many | . | TGTGCCAGCAGTTACGGTTTTTTGGGCAGGGAGAATTCACCCCTCCACTTT | CASSYGFLGRENSPLHF
TRBJ1-6 | TRBV6-5 | . | . | TGTGCCAGCAGTCGGACACAAAATAATTCACCCCTCCACTTT | CASSRTQNNSPLHF
TRBJ2-1 | TRBV5-6 | few | TRBD2 | TGTGCCAGCAGCCCTGCTAGCGGGAATGTTTGGAATGAGCAGTTCTTC | CASSPASGNVWNEQFF
TRBJ1-4 | TRBV6-6 | . | . | TGTACCAGCAGTTACGGCAGGGTCGGAGAAAAACTGTTTTTT | CTSSYGRVGEKLFF
TRBJ1-1 | TRBV5-1 | . | TRBD1 | TGCGCCAGCAGCTTGGAGGGGGACAGGGGGCTTCCGTACACTGAAGCTTTCTTT | CASSLEGDRGLPYTEAFF
TRBJ1-2 | TRBV27 | . | . | TGTGCCCGGGCCCCACAGAACTATGGCTACACCTTC | CARAPQNYGYTF
TRBJ2-7 | TRBV6-5 | few | TRBD2 | TGTGCCAGCAGTTACTCATCAGGACTAGCGGGAGACGTGCAGTACTTC | CASSYSSGLAGDVQYF
TRBJ2-4 | TRBV20-1 | . | TRBD2 | TGCAGTGCTAGCGGGGGGTACGAACTAGCCAAAAACATTCAGTACTTC | CSASGGYELAKNIQYF
TRBJ1-2 | TRBV5-1 | . | . | TGCGCCAGCGAGGAGGCCCCTAACTATGGCTACACCTTC | CASEEAPNYGYTF
TRBJ2-3 | TRBV19 | . | . | TGTGCCAGTACCACGGGACCGGCCACAGATACGCAGTATTTT | CASTTGPATDTQYF
TRBJ2-7 | TRBV7-2 | . | . | TGTGCCAGCAGCTTAAAGGGGGGGACACATAACTACGAGCAGTACTTC | CASSLKGGTHNYEQYF
TRBJ1-6 | TRBV7-2 | few | . | TGTGCCTCCGGAGGGCAGTATAATTCACCCCTCCACTTT | CASGGQYNSPLHF
TRBJ2-1 | TRBV6-5 | many | TRBD1 | TGTGCCAGCAGAAATCCAACCACACAGGGGGACGAGCAGTTCTTC | CASRNPTTQGDEQFF
TRBJ1-2 | TRBV27 | . | TRBD1 | TGTGCCAGCAGTTTCACAGGGGGATCCGGCTACACCTTC | CASSFTGGSGYTF
TRBJ2-1 | TRBV14 | . | . | TGTGCCAGCAGCCAACGTTTCCCGGGACAAGACAATGAGCAGTTCTTC | CASSQRFPGQDNEQFF
TRBJ2-7 | TRBV29-1 | . | TRBD2 | TGCAGCGTTGTGTCTAGCGGGAGAGGCGAGCAGTACTTC | CSVVSSGRGEQYF
TRBJ2-1 | TRBV29-1 | . | TRBD1 | TGCAGCGTTGGAACCGGGACAGGGGTTAGTGAGCAGTTCTTC | CSVGTGTGVSEQFF
TRBJ2-1 | TRBV20-1 | . | . | TGCAGTGCTAGAGTGTCCAATGAGCAGTTCTTC | CSARVSNEQFF
TRBJ1-2 | TRBV28 | . | . | TGTGCCAGCAGCCGCAGGGTGACGGCTAACTATGGCTACACCTTC | CASSRRVTANYGYTF
TRBJ1-1 | TRBV20-1 | . | TRBD1 | TGCAGTGCTAGGGGGGACAGATATGAGGAAGCTTTCTTT | CSARGDRYEEAFF
TRBJ2-1 | TRBV3-1 | . | . | TGTGCCAGCAGCCAAGGGCGAAGGAATGAGCAGTTCTTC | CASSQGRRNEQFF